The 17 T cell receptor beta chains given below trace back to one sample, sequenced in a study of blood T cell repertoires in COVID-19. The assay was immunoSEQ multiplex PCR, and TCRdb's table has in-frame clones only and misses some. The sample has approximately 61,000 clones, approximately 86% seen once. Material for sequencing was peripheral blood. The receptors derive from a human donor in a cohort sampled during active COVID-19.

V and J are TRBV7-6 and TRBJ1-2; TRBD1 matches at 7 bases. After removal of 3 bases from V and 4 bases from J, the junction contained 8 bases not matched to a gene. The CDR3 loop spans 15 amino acids. Germline V gene sequence: CDR1 SGHVS, CDR2 FNYEAQ. In nucleotides, the CDR3 is TGTGCCAGCAGCTTCGCGCCGGGACAGACCTATGGCTACACCTTC. This translates into CASSFAPGQTYGYTF.

A single count supports this clone. The chain couples TRBV7-9 to TRBJ2-1; D may be TRBD2 (6 bases). Per germline, CDR1 SEHNR and CDR2 FQNEAQ (reference sequence). The CDR3 totals 15 residues. V lost 6 bases and J 7 bases, leaving 19 bases between the germline ends. The DNA of the CDR3 is TGTGCCAGCAGTTACTCCGGGACTCAGATAAATGAGCAGTTCTTC. It translates to CASSYSGTQINEQFF. Based on the CDR3 plus reference TRBV7-9 and TRBJ2-1, the full variable domain is DTGVSQNPRHKITKRGQNVTFRCDPISEHNRLYWYRQTLGQGPEFLTYFQNEAQLEKSRLLSDRFSAERPKGSFSTLEIQRTEQGDSAMYLCASSYSGTQINEQFFGPGTRLTVL.

This chain joins TRBV20-1 and TRBJ2-1; TRBD2 matches 7 bases. Germline V CDR1 and CDR2: DFQATT, SNEGSKA (reference sequence). This CDR3 is built from 9 residues. In DNA, the CDR3 is TGCGGGGGGGAAAGGGAGCAGTTCTTC. Encoded protein: CGGEREQFF.

The V gene is TRBV11-2, the J gene TRBJ2-1; TRBD2 aligns across 15 bases. In germline, CDR1 is SGHAT, CDR2 FQNNGV. CDR3 length equals 16 residues. J lost 10 bases, V lost 1 base, and 5 bases had no gene match. The CDR3 reads CASSLGGLAGGGEQFF. In nucleotides, the CDR3 is TGTGCCAGCAGCTTAGGGGGACTAGCGGGAGGTGGGGAGCAGTTCTTC.

CDR3 loop: CASSRLAGGTYEQYF. CDR3 in DNA: TGTGCCAGCTCACGACTAGCGGGAGGGACCTACGAGCAGTACTTC. J is TRBJ2-7 and V is TRBV18; the match to TRBD2 covers 14 bases. CDR1 is KGHSH and CDR2 is LQKENI in the germline V gene. J was trimmed by 2 bases and V by 4 bases; bases with no gene match: 1. The CDR3 loop spans 15 amino acids.

The chain has TRBV7-8 and TRBJ2-5, with 9 bases that match TRBD2. The trim removed 6 bases at V and 4 bases at J, leaving 9 bases unmatched. The V gene's germline CDR1 is SGHVS and CDR2 FQNEAQ. The CDR3 sequence is 15 residues long. The CDR3 DNA follows: TGTGCCAGCAGGCCCCGGACTAGCGTGGGAGAGACCCAGTACTTC. Protein: CASRPRTSVGETQYF.

This chain links TRBV6-5 with TRBJ2-7; 7 bases are a match to TRBD2. Per the germline V gene, CDR1 is MNHEY and CDR2 is SVGAGI. V lost 6 bases and J lost 1; bases outside the gene matches: 9. The length of the CDR3 is 15 residues. CDR3 coding DNA: TGTGCCAGCAGAAGGCTTCCTAGCGGATCCTACGAGCAGTACTTC. Translating gives CASRRLPSGSYEQYF.

This clone was counted between two and nine times. The genes are TRBV7-2 and TRBJ1-6, with D possibly TRBD1 on 6 matching bases. Trimming cost V 5 bases and J 10 bases, with 15 bases left between them. Germline CDR1 SGHTA, CDR2 FQGNSA. The CDR3 is 14 amino acids. The CDR3 DNA is TGTGCCAGCAGCCCCACAGGGCTGGAATCACCCCTCCACTTT. Its translation: CASSPTGLESPLHF.

This chain links TRBV19 with TRBJ1-2, with a possible D match to TRBD1 (5 bases). Germline V gene sequence: CDR1 LNHDA, CDR2 SQIVND (reference sequence). The CDR3 runs 16 residues. V gave up 4 bases and J gave up 3 bases, with 18 bases separating them. CDR3 region: CASSTLTAGIDYGYTF. DNA of the CDR3: TGTGCCAGTAGTACACTGACAGCGGGGATCGACTATGGCTACACCTTC.

The chain couples TRBV19 to TRBJ2-7, with 7 positions matching TRBD1. The length of the CDR3 is 12 residues. CDR1 and CDR2 (germline): LNHDA, SQIVND (reference sequence). After removal of 5 bases from V and 6 bases from J, the junction contained 4 bases not matched to a gene. In DNA form, the CDR3 reads TGTGCCAGTAGTGTCCACAGGGGCGAGCAGTACTTC. Translation: CASSVHRGEQYF.

The rearrangement joins TRBV2 to TRBJ1-2, with 8 bases lining up with TRBD1. The CDR3 runs to 17 residues. The germline V gene encodes CDR1 SNHLY and CDR2 FYNNEI. V shed 5 bases and J 4 bases; nucleotides not matched to a gene: 15. CDR3 sequence (DNA): TGTGCCAGCAGTAAACTGCCGACAGGGGCGATTCTCTATGGCTACACCTTC. It codes for CASSKLPTGAILYGYTF. The whole variable domain, remainder taken from reference TRBV2 and TRBJ1-2, is EPEVTQTPSHQVTQMGQEVILRCVPISNHLYFYWYRQILGQKVEFLVSFYNNEISEKSEIFDDQFSVERPDGSNFTLKIRSTKLEDSAMYFCASSKLPTGAILYGYTFGSGTRLTVV.

This chain uses TRBV28 with TRBJ1-2, with TRBD1 matching 7 bases. Germline V gene sequence: CDR1 MDHEN, CDR2 SYDVKM. The V segment lost 3 bases and the J segment 6 bases; nucleotides outside the gene matches: 4. The length of the CDR3 is 13 residues. CDR3 sequence reads: CASSLGTANGYTF. As DNA, the CDR3 is TGTGCCAGCAGTTTGGGGACAGCCAATGGCTACACCTTC.

The rearrangement joins TRBV28 to TRBJ2-7; TRBD1 agrees at 7 bases. Germline V lookup: CDR1 MDHEN, CDR2 SYDVKM. The CDR3 covers 14 residues. The junction had 9 bases not matched to a gene; V was cut back by 7 bases and J by 3 bases. CDR3: CASKRRQGSYEQYF. In DNA, the CDR3 is TGTGCCAGCAAACGAAGACAGGGTAGCTACGAGCAGTACTTC.

This chain connects TRBV7-2 to TRBJ1-1, with 10 bases lining up with TRBD1. After removal of 5 bases from V and 0 bases from J, the junction contained 6 bases not matched to a gene. This CDR3 region has 16 residues. Germline CDR1 and CDR2: SGHTA and FQGNSA. This CDR3 is CASSGGQGILNTEAFF. The DNA for the CDR3 is TGTGCCAGCAGCGGGGGACAGGGGATTTTGAACACTGAAGCTTTCTTT.

J is TRBJ2-7 and V is TRBV2; 9 bases agree with TRBD2. The V gene's germline CDR1 is SNHLY and CDR2 FYNNEI. The J segment lost 4 bases and the V segment lost 3 bases, leaving 7 bases of the junction unmatched. This CDR3 region has 15 residues. The CDR3 bases are TGTGCCAGCAGTGAGAGGGCGGGAGGGCCTTACGAGCAGTACTTC. Encoded protein: CASSERAGGPYEQYF.

The J gene is TRBJ2-7, the V gene TRBV27; 10 bases are shared with TRBD2. Germline V CDR1 and CDR2: MNHEY, SMNVEV (reference sequence). CDR3 length: 14 residues. V lost 6 bases to trimming and J lost 5 bases; unmatched junction nucleotides: 7. The DNA of the CDR3 is TGTGCCAGCAGGATAGCGGGAGGTGGGCACGAGCAGTACTTC. It is translated as CASRIAGGGHEQYF.

J is TRBJ2-1 and V is TRBV28; a weak D match, TRBD2 (7 bases). V was pared by 10 bases and J by 6 bases, with 13 bases between. The CDR3 sequence is 12 residues long. Germline lookup yields CDR1 MDHEN and CDR2 SYDVKM. CDR3 in amino acids: CAIQGGGNEQFF. DNA of the CDR3: TGTGCCATCCAAGGGGGGGGCAATGAGCAGTTCTTC.